Listed below are T cell receptor beta chains from one sample, sequenced in a study of shared clonotypes between healthy human individuals. Method: immunoSEQ multiplex PCR; TCRdb's copy keeps in-frame clones and lacks some. The sample lists hundreds of thousands of clones, around 72% occurring once. The specimen was memory CD4+ T cells sorted from blood. The receptors were sampled from a woman in her twenties or thirties in good health. Each CDR3 is given with its conserved first and last residue. D genes are given only for firm matches. Only part of the rows carry a size: once, few, many, or a class if the clone is expanded.

d_call	v_call	clone_size	j_call	cdr3_nt	cdr3_aa
.	TRBV5-1	.	TRBJ1-5	TGCGCCAGCAGCTTGGAAGGGGGAGGTCAGCCCCAGCATTTT	CASSLEGGGQPQHF
.	TRBV4-1	.	TRBJ2-3	TGCGCCAGCAGCCAAGGCCTAGAAATCACAGATACGCAGTATTTT	CASSQGLEITDTQYF
TRBD2	TRBV4-1	.	TRBJ2-5	TGCGCCAGCAGCCAGACTAGCGGAGAGACCCAGTACTTC	CASSQTSGETQYF
TRBD2	TRBV7-6	.	TRBJ2-2	TGTGCCAGCAGCTTAACTAGCGGGAACACCGGGGAGCTGTTTTTT	CASSLTSGNTGELFF
.	TRBV11-2	.	TRBJ2-2	TGTGCCAGCAGCTTATCCCCGAACACCGGGGAGCTGTTTTTT	CASSLSPNTGELFF
TRBD2	TRBV28	.	TRBJ2-1	TGTGCCAGCACTCAAGCGGGGGTCTACAATGAGCAGTTCTTC	CASTQAGVYNEQFF
.	TRBV15	few	TRBJ2-1	TGTGCCACCAGCAGAGGGGCTAGTTTGAACTATGAGCAGTTCTTC	CATSRGASLNYEQFF
TRBD1	TRBV2	.	TRBJ2-7	TGTGCCAGCAGAAGGGACAGAGCCTACGAGCAGTACTTC	CASRRDRAYEQYF
TRBD2	TRBV19	.	TRBJ2-3	TGTGCCAGTAGTCCCCGACCTAGCGGGAGTAGCGATACGCAGTATTTT	CASSPRPSGSSDTQYF
TRBD1	TRBV27	.	TRBJ1-5	TGTGCCAGCAGGCCGTACCGGGACAGGGGGGATCAGCCCCAGCATTTT	CASRPYRDRGDQPQHF
.	TRBV28	.	TRBJ1-3	TGTGCCAGCAGTTTATGGGCCGGAGGAAACACCATATATTTT	CASSLWAGGNTIYF
.	TRBV28	.	TRBJ2-7	TGTGCCAGCAGTGGTCGCAGATACGAGCAGTACTTC	CASSGRRYEQYF